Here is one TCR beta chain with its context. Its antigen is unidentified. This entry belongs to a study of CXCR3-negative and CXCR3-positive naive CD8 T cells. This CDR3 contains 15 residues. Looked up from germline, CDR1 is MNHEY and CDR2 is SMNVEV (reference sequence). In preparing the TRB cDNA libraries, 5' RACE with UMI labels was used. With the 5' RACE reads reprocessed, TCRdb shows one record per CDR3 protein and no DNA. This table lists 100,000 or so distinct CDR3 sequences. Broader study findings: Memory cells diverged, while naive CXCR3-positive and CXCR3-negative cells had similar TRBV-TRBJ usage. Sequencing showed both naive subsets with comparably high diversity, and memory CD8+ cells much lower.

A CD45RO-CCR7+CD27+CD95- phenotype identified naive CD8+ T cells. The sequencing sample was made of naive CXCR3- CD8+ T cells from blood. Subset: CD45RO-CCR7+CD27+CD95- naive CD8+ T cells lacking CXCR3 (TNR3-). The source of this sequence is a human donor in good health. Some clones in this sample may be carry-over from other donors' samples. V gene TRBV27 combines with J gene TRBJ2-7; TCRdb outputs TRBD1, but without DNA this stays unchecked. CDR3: CASSPYRVKMDEQYF.